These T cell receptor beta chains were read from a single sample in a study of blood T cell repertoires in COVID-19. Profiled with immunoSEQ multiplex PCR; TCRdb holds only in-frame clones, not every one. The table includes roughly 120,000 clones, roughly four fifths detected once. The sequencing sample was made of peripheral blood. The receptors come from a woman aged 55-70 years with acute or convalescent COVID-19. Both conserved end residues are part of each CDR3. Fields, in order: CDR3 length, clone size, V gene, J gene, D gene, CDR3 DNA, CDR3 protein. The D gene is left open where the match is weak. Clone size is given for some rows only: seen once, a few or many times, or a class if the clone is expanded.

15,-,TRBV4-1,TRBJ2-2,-,TGCGCCAGCAGCCAAGATGGGCACCTCACCGGGGAGCTGTTTTTT,CASSQDGHLTGELFF
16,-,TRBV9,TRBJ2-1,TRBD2,TGTGCCAGCAGCGTAGGTCCTAGCGGGGCAACGAATGAGCAGTTCTTC,CASSVGPSGATNEQFF
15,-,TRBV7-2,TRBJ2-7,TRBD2,TGTGCCAGCAGCCTAGTGGGCGGGGGACCCTACGAGCAGTACTTC,CASSLVGGGPYEQYF
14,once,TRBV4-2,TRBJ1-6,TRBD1,TGTGCCAGCAGCCGAGGGACAGATAATTCACCCCTCCACTTT,CASSRGTDNSPLHF
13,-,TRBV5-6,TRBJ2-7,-,TGTGCCAGCAGCTTGGACAGGTCCTACGAGCAGTACTTC,CASSLDRSYEQYF
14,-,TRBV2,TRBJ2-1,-,TGTGCCAGCAGTGAAAAGGCGGCCTACAATGAGCAGTTCTTC,CASSEKAAYNEQFF
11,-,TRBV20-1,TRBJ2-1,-,TGCAGTGCCAGTACAGGTTTTGAGCAGTTCTTC,CSASTGFEQFF
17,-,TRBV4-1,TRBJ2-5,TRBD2,TGCGCCAGCAGCCAAGTGGGACTAGCGGTGCGGGGGGAGACCCAGTACTTC,CASSQVGLAVRGETQYF
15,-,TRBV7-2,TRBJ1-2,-,TGTGCCAGCAGCTTATCCCCCACGGCTAACTATGGCTACACCTTC,CASSLSPTANYGYTF
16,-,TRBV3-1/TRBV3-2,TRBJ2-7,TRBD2,TGTGCCAGCAGCCAATTCCGTTGGGCGGGGGAGAACGAGCAGTACTTC,CASSQFRWAGENEQYF
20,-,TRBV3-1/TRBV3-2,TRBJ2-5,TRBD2,TGTGCCAGCAGCCATCCCCAGGGGGGACTAGCGGGGGGACCACAAGAGACCCAGTACTTC,CASSHPQGGLAGGPQETQYF
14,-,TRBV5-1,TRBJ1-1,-,TGCGCCAGCAGCTTGGGGGACACGAACACTGAAGCTTTCTTT,CASSLGDTNTEAFF
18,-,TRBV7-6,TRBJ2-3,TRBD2,TGTGCCAGCAGCTCCCTAGCGGGGGCCCCTTTGAGCACAGATACGCAGTATTTT,CASSSLAGAPLSTDTQYF
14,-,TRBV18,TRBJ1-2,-,TGTGCCAGCTCACCAAACAGCAGACCCTATGGCTACACCTTC,CASSPNSRPYGYTF
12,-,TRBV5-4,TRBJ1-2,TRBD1,TGTGCCAGCAGCTCAGGGGGGCGGGTATACACCTTC,CASSSGGRVYTF
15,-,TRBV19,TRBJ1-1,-,TGTGCCAGTAACCTCAGGGGTGGGGTAACAACTGAAGCTTTCTTT,CASNLRGGVTTEAFF
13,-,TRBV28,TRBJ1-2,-,TGTGCCAGCAGTTTATCCGGGGATTATGGCTACACCTTC,CASSLSGDYGYTF
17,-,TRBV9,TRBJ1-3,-,TGTGCCAGCAGCGTAGCCGGAGAAACGATCTCTGGAAACACCATATATTTT,CASSVAGETISGNTIYF
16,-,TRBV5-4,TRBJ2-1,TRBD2,TGTGCCAGCAGCTTTCTAGCGGGGAGACTACACAATGAGCAGTTCTTC,CASSFLAGRLHNEQFF
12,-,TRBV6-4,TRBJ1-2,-,TGTGCCACCCGCCCCCTTAGTTCTGGCTACACCTTC,CATRPLSSGYTF
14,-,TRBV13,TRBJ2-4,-,TGTGCCAGCAGCGAACAGGGAACCAAAAACATTCAGTACTTC,CASSEQGTKNIQYF
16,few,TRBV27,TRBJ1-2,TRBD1,TGTGCCAGCAGTTCGTACCCCCAGGGGGCGGACTATGGCTACACCTTC,CASSSYPQGADYGYTF